This record looks at one T cell receptor beta chain sequence and its context. The data originate from a study of blood T cell repertoires in COVID-19. Looking at the study overall: Spain, Italy and the United States supplied samples that represented acute and convalescent COVID-19.

Using immunoSEQ multiplex PCR, the repertoire was profiled, and TCRdb retains in-frame clones only, with some absent. Of some 160,000 clones detected, 65% to 85% appear once; the ten largest clones hold approximately 8%. The CDR3 consists of 19 residues. Unmatched junction bases numbered 18, after V lost 3 bases and J lost 3 bases. Germline loops: CDR1 KGHSH, CDR2 LQKENI. The TCR was taken from a man aged 45 to 65 with active or convalescent COVID-19. This rearrangement joins TRBV18 to TRBJ2-7; TRBD1 matches 9 bases. Sequencing was performed on peripheral blood. CDR3 nucleotides: TGTGCCAGCTCACCGCTAATTCCTACTTCCGGGACAGGGTTCTACGAGCAGTACTTC. Protein: CASSPLIPTSGTGFYEQYF.